This T cell receptor beta chain is from a study of T cell changes during pregnancy in multiple sclerosis. Germline CDR1 reads MDHEN; CDR2 reads SYDVKM. This CDR3 region has 15 residues. V dropped 4 bases and J dropped 4; count of bases not matched to a gene: 3. Assay used: immunoSEQ multiplex PCR; TCRdb lists only in-frame clones, some missing. This table has under 60,000 clones, about 90% appearing once. This sequence originates from a female donor with multiple sclerosis, enrolled in a pregnancy study. The genes are TRBV28 and TRBJ1-5; 11 bases match TRBD1. The material sequenced was CD4+ T cells from peripheral blood mononuclear cells, taken after pregnancy. CDR3 sequence: CASSYGTGGNQPQHF. In nucleotides, the CDR3 is TGTGCCAGCAGTTACGGGACAGGGGGGAATCAGCCCCAGCATTTT.